This T cell receptor (beta chain) stems from a study of blood T cell repertoires in COVID-19. In the study overall: PBMCs, B-cell-depleted T cells, or T cells were the source of the cDNA or gDNA that made up the material.

Assay used: immunoSEQ multiplex PCR; TCRdb lists only in-frame clones, some missing. The profile shows 150,000 to 200,000 clones, around 89% of them singletons. The V segment lost 5 bases and the J segment 1 base; nucleotides outside the gene matches: 7. This CDR3 is 15 amino acids long. The germline gives CDR1 SGHTA, CDR2 FQGTGA. Those who participated ranged in age from 18 to 89 years and resided in about two dozen US areas. Participants had their cohort set by participant-reported clinical history. Sequencing input: PBMCs or T cells enriched from blood (not recorded which). The sequence was collected from a woman aged 18-35 years who had recovered from COVID-19. The chain uses TRBV7-3 and TRBJ2-7, with TRBD2 identical over 8 bases. The CDR3 sequence: CASSARGTSSYEQYF. The CDR3 DNA follows: TGTGCCAGCAGCGCAAGGGGGACTAGTTCCTACGAGCAGTACTTC. The whole variable domain, remainder taken from reference TRBV7-3 and TRBJ2-7, is GAGVSQTPSNKVTEKGKYVELRCDPISGHTALYWYRQSLGQGPEFLIYFQGTGAADDSGLPNDRFFAVRPEGSVSTLKIQRTERGDSAVYLCASSARGTSSYEQYFGPGTRLTVT.